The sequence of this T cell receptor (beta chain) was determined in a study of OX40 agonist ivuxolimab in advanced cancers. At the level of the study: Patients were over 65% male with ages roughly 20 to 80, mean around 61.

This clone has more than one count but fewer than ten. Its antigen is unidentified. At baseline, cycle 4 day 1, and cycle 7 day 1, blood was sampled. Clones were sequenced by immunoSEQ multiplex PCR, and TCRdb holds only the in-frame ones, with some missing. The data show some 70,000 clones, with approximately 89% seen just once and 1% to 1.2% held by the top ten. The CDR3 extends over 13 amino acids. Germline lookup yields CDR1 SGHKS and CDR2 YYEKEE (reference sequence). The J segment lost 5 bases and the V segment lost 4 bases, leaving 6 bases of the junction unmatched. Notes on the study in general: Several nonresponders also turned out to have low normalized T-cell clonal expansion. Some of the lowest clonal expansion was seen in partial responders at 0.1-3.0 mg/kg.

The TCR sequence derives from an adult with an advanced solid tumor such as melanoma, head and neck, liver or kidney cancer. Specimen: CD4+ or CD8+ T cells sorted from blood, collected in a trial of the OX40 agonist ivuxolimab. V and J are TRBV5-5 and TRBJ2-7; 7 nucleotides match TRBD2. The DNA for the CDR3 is TGTGCCAGCAGCGAAGGGAGGGAAAACGAGCAGTACTTC. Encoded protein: CASSEGRENEQYF.